This T cell receptor beta chain was sequenced during a study of cytotoxic CD8 clonotypes in ibrutinib-treated CLL. At the level of the study: In all, about eleven patients were relapsed/refractory, under 16 were treatment-naive and around 17 were IGHV unmutated.

CDR3 length: 15 amino acids. From germline, CDR1 is MNHEY and CDR2 SMNVEV (reference sequence). V was trimmed by 8 bases and J by 3 bases, leaving 17 bases between them. Genomic DNA in a quantity of about 2.1 micrograms was derived from cryopreserved PBMCs for TCR beta libraries. Targeted sequencing depth ranged from 1 in 200,000 to 1 in 1 million T cells. Assay used: immunoSEQ multiplex PCR; TCRdb lists only in-frame clones, some missing. The data contain approximately 80,000 clones, 86% of them seen just once; the ten biggest clones take up roughly 5.4%. By share, this clone ranks as medium-sized. What it binds is not known. Study outcomes and limitations: Private clonotypes, not public ones, expanded at ibrutinib response.

This chain uses TRBV27 with TRBJ1-5; a possible D gene is TRBD1 (5 bases). The receptor comes from a human donor with chronic lymphocytic leukemia. Specimen: PBMCs, collected before ibrutinib treatment. Written as DNA, the CDR3 is TGTGCCAGCCGCCACGGGGCAGCCCTCAATCAGCCCCAGCATTTT. It is translated as CASRHGAALNQPQHF.